This T cell receptor beta chain was sequenced during a study of blood T cell repertoires in COVID-19. Study as a whole: Samples representing acute and convalescent COVID-19 were sourced from the United States, Italy and Spain. T cells, B-cell-depleted T cells, or PBMCs provided the cDNA or gDNA that served as material.

This CDR3 has 14 amino acids. The V gene lost 0 bases and the J gene lost 10 bases, with 13 bases spanning the gap. Germline lookup yields CDR1 LNHNV and CDR2 YYDKDF (reference sequence). In the original processing: By means of reference gene primer amplification, nucleated cell counts were estimated. The data were produced by immunoSEQ multiplex PCR, yet TCRdb's version contains in-frame clones alone and is incomplete. D and trimming were read from the DNA, whereas the V and J calls and clone size are those reported in that table. The data hold 240,000 or so clones, with around 86% observed a single time.

The TCR sequence derives from a man aged 30 to 39 who had recovered from COVID-19. The material sequenced was peripheral blood. This chain uses TRBV15 with TRBJ2-1; a weak D match, TRBD2 (5 bases). The CDR3 DNA follows: TGTGCCACCAGCAGAGATCAAGCGGCAAGGGAGCAGTTCTTC. This sequence encodes CATSRDQAAREQFF.